These 19 T cell receptor beta chains originate from one sample sequenced in a study of blood T cells in healthy people across ages. Combining a sample-barcoded 5' primer with a J-beta primer mix, a second PCR ran for roughly 7 to 11 cycles. In TCRdb, the 5' RACE reads were re-called with MiXCR into one record per CDR3 protein. The table shows roughly 830,000 distinct CDR3 sequences, with under 80% occurring only once. The source material was blood. The origin of the receptors is a man aged 30 to 45 in good health.

This chain connects TRBV29-1 to TRBJ2-4; TRBD1 might be the D (5 bases). The J call may not be correct, given that the DNA end is closer to TRBJ2-7. The CDR3 consists of 14 residues. From germline, CDR1 is SQVTM and CDR2 ANQGSEA. CDR3 region: CSVISARVGYEQYF. The CDR3 DNA reads TGCAGCGTTATTTCCGCCAGGGTTGGTTACGAGCAGTACTTC.

The gene calls are TRBV9 and TRBJ1-2, with unresolved D. Trimming took off 4 bases at V and 4 bases at J, with 23 bases between the two ends. Germline V gene data show CDR1 as SGDLS and CDR2 as YYNGEE. There are 17 residues in the CDR3. CDR3 protein: CASSPSEVGAPGYGYTF. CDR3 nucleotides: TGTGCCAGCAGCCCCTCCGAGGTAGGCGCTCCGGGCTATGGCTACACCTTC. The complete variable domain, with remaining parts taken from reference TRBV9 and TRBJ1-2, reads DSGVTQTPKHLITATGQRVTLRCSPRSGDLSVYWYQQSLDQGLQFLIQYYNGEERAKGNILERFSAQQFPDLHSELNLSSLELGDSALYFCASSPSEVGAPGYGYTFGSGTRLTVV.

The genes are TRBV15 and TRBJ2-2; D is perhaps TRBD1 (5 bases). The CDR3 runs to 15 residues. The V end was cut by 0 bases, the J end by 4 bases, with 9 bases between. The V gene's germline CDR1 is LNHNV and CDR2 YYDKDF (reference sequence). The CDR3 protein is CATSRDRVTTGELFF. CDR3 coding DNA: TGTGCCACCAGCAGAGACAGGGTGACCACCGGGGAGCTGTTTTTT.

The V and J genes are TRBV29-1 and TRBJ2-7; possibly TRBD2 for D (7 bases). Germline V gene sequence: CDR1 SQVTM, CDR2 ANQGSEA. V was pared by 6 bases and J by 1 base, with 19 bases between. The CDR3 extends over 15 amino acids. The CDR3 here is CSVEGERGNSYEQYF. In nucleotides, the CDR3 is TGCAGCGTGGAGGGGGAGCGGGGTAATTCCTACGAGCAGTACTTC.

Here the CDR3 reads CSATTGGGSPLHF. In nucleotides, the CDR3 is TGCAGCGCGACTACAGGGGGTGGTTCACCCCTCCACTTT. V gene TRBV29-1 combines with J gene TRBJ1-6, with 8 nucleotides matching TRBD1. J was trimmed by 9 bases and V by 7 bases; bases with no gene match: 8. The length of the CDR3 is 13 residues. In germline, CDR1 is SQVTM, CDR2 ANQGSEA.

V gene TRBV20-1 combines with J gene TRBJ2-2; 9 positions agree with TRBD2. The CDR3 is 16 residues long. Germline values: CDR1 DFQATT, CDR2 SNEGSKA (reference sequence). Unmatched junction bases numbered 7, after V lost 3 bases and J lost 2 bases. The CDR3 nucleotides are TGCAGTGCTAGTGGGATGACTAGCGGAAACACCGGGGAGCTGTTTTTT. Amino acid sequence: CSASGMTSGNTGELFF.

The genes are TRBV12-3 or TRBV12-4 and TRBJ2-5; 9 bases fit TRBD2. J was trimmed by 5 bases and V by 5 bases; bases with no gene match: 12. The CDR3 is made up of 16 amino acids. The CDR3 is CASSPDLAGIVETQYF. In nucleotides, the CDR3 is TGTGCCAGCAGTCCGGATCTAGCGGGGATTGTGGAGACCCAGTACTTC.

The chain links TRBV10-3 to TRBJ1-2; D gene ambiguous. Germline CDR1 ENHRY, CDR2 SYGVKD. V gave up 4 bases and J gave up 1 base, with 16 bases separating them. This CDR3 contains 16 residues. CDR3 nucleotides: TGTGCCATCAGTGCGGCTTGGGCGGAAAGTAACTATGGCTACACCTTC. Its translation is CAISAAWAESNYGYTF.

Regarding this clonotype: Compared with germline, one end of the junction differs, possibly owing to a read error. The chain combines TRBV6-6 with TRBJ2-3; D may be TRBD2 (6 bases). CDR3 length equals 15 residues. Germline loops: CDR1 MNHNY, CDR2 SVGAGI (reference sequence). The CDR3 loop is CASRYLMAGPDTQYF. The CDR3 nucleotides are TGTGCCAGCAGGTACTTGATGGCGGGACCGGATACGCAGTATTTT.

This CDR3 is CASSHLLASEQFF. DNA for the CDR3: TGTGCCAGCAGCCACCTACTAGCAAGCGAGCAGTTCTTC. The chain combines TRBV3-1 with TRBJ2-1, with D perhaps matching TRBD2 (6 bases). V lost 3 bases, J lost 10 bases, and 13 bases lay in between. There are 13 residues in the CDR3. CDR1 and CDR2 from the germline V gene are LGHDT and YNNKEL (reference sequence).

This sequence joins TRBV2 and TRBJ2-7; no firm D call. CDR1 SNHLY and CDR2 FYNNEI come from the germline V gene. The V end was cut by 8 bases, the J end by 2 bases, with 10 bases between. The CDR3 runs to 12 residues. In nucleotides, the CDR3 is TGTGCCAGCCACCTTGACACCTACGAGCAGTACTTC. Translation gives CASHLDTYEQYF.

This clonotype was seen just once. V usage is TRBV28 and J usage is TRBJ2-1, with 11 bases aligning to TRBD1. With 10 bases clipped from V and 8 bases from J, the junction kept 7 bases outside the gene matches. This CDR3 spans 13 amino acids. In germline, CDR1 is MDHEN, CDR2 SYDVKM. CDR3 protein: CATPGQGVDEQFF. CDR3 nucleotides: TGTGCCACCCCGGGACAGGGGGTTGATGAGCAGTTCTTC.

The V call is TRBV6-5, the J call TRBJ1-6, with 9 nucleotides matching TRBD1. V shed 6 bases and J 13 bases; nucleotides not matched to a gene: 7. Per the germline V gene, CDR1 is MNHEY and CDR2 is SVGAGI. This CDR3 is 13 amino acids long. CDR3 residues: CASRPTGGGPLHF. The CDR3 region has the DNA TGTGCCAGCAGGCCTACAGGGGGCGGGCCCCTCCACTTT.

In its sample, this clonotype was seen a few times. J is TRBJ2-3 and V is TRBV20-1; TRBD2 agrees at 10 bases. CDR3 length equals 14 residues. CDR1 is DFQATT and CDR2 is SNEGSKA in the germline V gene (reference sequence). Trimming took 1 base from V and 5 from J; bases not matched to a gene: 3. CDR3 DNA: TGCAGTGCTAGAGCCCAGCGGGGGGGAGATACGCAGTATTTT. Protein: CSARAQRGGDTQYF.

The V and J genes are TRBV7-8 and TRBJ2-3; 10 bases line up with TRBD2. The germline CDR1 and CDR2 sequences are SGHVS and FQNEAQ. This CDR3 has 17 residues. Unmatched junction bases numbered 5, after V lost 2 bases and J lost 0 bases. The CDR3, as DNA: TGTGCCAGCAGCTTATATACTAGCGGGGAAAGCACAGATACGCAGTATTTT. Protein product: CASSLYTSGESTDTQYF.

The chain carries TRBV20-1 and TRBJ1-2, with D hard to call. Germline values: CDR1 DFQATT, CDR2 SNEGSKA (reference sequence). The CDR3 has 14 amino acids. Between the trimmed V and J ends, which lost 4 bases and 2 bases, there was a span of 14 bases. For the CDR3, the DNA is TGCAGTGCTACCCAGGTTCCTCTAAACTATGGCTACACCTTC. Protein product: CSATQVPLNYGYTF.

The chain recombines TRBV7-8 with TRBJ1-6, with a possible D match to TRBD1 (5 bases). Germline loops: CDR1 SGHVS, CDR2 FQNEAQ. This CDR3 contains 16 residues. Trimming left V 0 bases short and J 7 bases short, with 13 bases between. CDR3: CASSLAGVYLNSPLHF. Here the CDR3 DNA reads TGTGCCAGCAGCTTAGCAGGGGTTTACCTAAATTCACCCCTCCACTTT.

This chain connects TRBV28 to TRBJ2-5; D is unresolved. Gene TRBJ2-7 matches the end of the DNA better, so the J call may be wrong. Germline V CDR1 and CDR2: MDHEN, SYDVKM. CDR3 length: 13 residues. This chain's CDR3 is CASSFGEVLEQYF. The DNA of the CDR3 is TGTGCCAGCAGTTTTGGAGAAGTCCTCGAGCAGTACTTC.

In this sample, this clonotype turned up a few times. The rearrangement uses TRBV6-2 or TRBV6-3 and TRBJ2-1; TRBD2 matches 9 bases. This CDR3 spans 15 amino acids. The V and J ends lost 6 bases and 2 bases, in that order; junction bases with no gene match: 5. Germline V gene sequence: CDR1 MNHEY, CDR2 SVGEGT. DNA of the CDR3: TGTGCCAGCAGACCTAGCGGGGTTCCCTACAATGAGCAGTTCTTC. This gives the protein CASRPSGVPYNEQFF.